One sample yielded the 5 T cell receptor beta chains listed below, sequenced in a study of T cells after yellow fever vaccination. One entry per CDR3 protein results from TCRdb running MiXCR on the 5' RACE reads. The sample carries around 73,000 distinct CDR3 sequences, around 7% recorded once. Source: CD8+ T cells sorted from PBMCs, taken on the day of the yellow fever booster vaccination. All receptors come from a man aged 25-45 years who received the YFV17D yellow fever vaccine.

This clonotype has only a few counts. The CDR3 reads CASSPPRFDEQFF. CDR3 coding DNA: TGTGCCAGCAGCCCACCCCGGTTCGATGAGCAGTTCTTC. V gene TRBV7-9 combines with J gene TRBJ2-1; the D is unclear. CDR1 SEHNR and CDR2 FQNEAQ come from the germline V gene (reference sequence). V lost 5 bases and J 8 bases, leaving 13 bases between the germline ends. The CDR3 contains 13 residues.

This clonotype has more than one count but fewer than ten. The chain links TRBV6-5 to TRBJ2-1; D is ambiguous. The CDR3 loop spans 14 amino acids. Germline-derived CDR1 and CDR2 are MNHEY and SVGAGI. The ends were cut back, 2 bases at V and 2 bases at J, with 7 bases in the middle. The DNA of the CDR3 is TGTGCCAGCAGTTACGGCAGCCCCTACAATGAGCAGTTCTTC. It specifies CASSYGSPYNEQFF.

The chain uses TRBV10-2 and TRBJ2-2, with D possibly being TRBD2 (6 bases). The germline V and J ends were trimmed by 6 bases and 7 bases, with 15 bases remaining between them. Germline V gene lookup returns CDR1 WSHSY and CDR2 SAAADI. The CDR3 covers 14 residues. CDR3 in DNA: TGCGCCAGCAGGACCGGGACTCCCTGCGGGGAGCTGTTTTTT. Translated: CASRTGTPCGELFF.

This clonotype was counted ten times or more. The chain links TRBV15 to TRBJ1-1; no clear D gene. This CDR3 has 12 amino acids. V dropped 5 bases and J dropped 3 bases, with 7 bases sitting between them. Germline-derived CDR1 and CDR2 are LNHNV and YYDKDF (reference sequence). CDR3 region: CATSATYTEAFF. CDR3 bases: TGTGCCACCAGCGCAACTTACACTGAAGCTTTCTTT. The full variable domain, its missing parts supplied by reference TRBV15 and TRBJ1-1, is DAMVIQNPRYQVTQFGKPVTLSCSQTLNHNVMYWYQQKSSQAPKLLFHYYDKDFNNEADTPDNFQSRRPNTSFCFLDIRSPGLGDTAMYLCATSATYTEAFFGQGTRLTVV.

This clonotype has just a few counts. The chain recombines TRBV3-1 with TRBJ2-1; D is undetermined. CDR3 length: 16 residues. V gave up 0 bases and J gave up 4 bases, with 13 bases separating them. Germline values: CDR1 LGHDT, CDR2 YNNKEL (reference sequence). The CDR3 sequence is CASSQDLGSTYNEQFF. CDR3 sequence (DNA): TGTGCCAGCAGCCAAGATTTGGGCTCAACTTACAATGAGCAGTTCTTC.